The rows below give T cell receptor beta chains drawn from one sample of a study of Graves' ophthalmopathy and Graves' hyperthyroidism. TCRdb re-called the multiplex PCR reads through MiXCR, storing one row per CDR3 protein. The table shows a few hundred thousand distinct CDR3 sequences, with 15% to 19% occurring only once. The specimen was peripheral blood. The receptors derive from a woman aged 18-29 years with stable Graves' hyperthyroidism. CDR3s include the opening cysteine and the closing phenylalanine or tryptophan. The D gene is left open where the match is weak. A row's size may be missing; if present it is once, few, many or a size class.

len: 14
abundance: few
v_gene: TRBV12-3/TRBV12-4
j_gene: TRBJ2-7
d_gene: NA
CDR3nt: TGTGCCAGCAGTTTGGCCTGGGGGGTGGGGGAGCAGTACTTC
CDR3aa: CASSLAWGVGEQYF

len: 15
abundance: many
v_gene: TRBV19
j_gene: TRBJ2-5
d_gene: TRBD2
CDR3nt: TGTGCCAGTAGTAGACTAGCGGGGGGGCAAGAGACCCAGTACTTC
CDR3aa: CASSRLAGGQETQYF

len: 13
abundance: many
v_gene: TRBV7-9
j_gene: TRBJ1-1
d_gene: NA
CDR3nt: TGTGCCAGCAGTAGACAGGATAGCACTGAAGCTTTCTTT
CDR3aa: CASSRQDSTEAFF

len: 19
abundance: many
v_gene: TRBV5-1
j_gene: TRBJ1-2
d_gene: TRBD1
CDR3nt: TGCGCCAGCAGCTTGTCCCTCCGGGACAGAGGCCCTCCTAACTATGGCTACACCTTC
CDR3aa: CASSLSLRDRGPPNYGYTF

len: 17
abundance: many
v_gene: TRBV9
j_gene: TRBJ1-1
d_gene: NA
CDR3nt: TGTGCCAGCAGCGTAGCGGGCAGCAGGGGACTAAACACTGAAGCTTTCTTT
CDR3aa: CASSVAGSRGLNTEAFF

len: 14
abundance: NA
v_gene: TRBV5-1
j_gene: TRBJ2-2
d_gene: NA
CDR3nt: TGCGCCAGCAGCTTGGAGGTTGACACCGGGGAGCTGTTTTTT
CDR3aa: CASSLEVDTGELFF

len: 15
abundance: many
v_gene: TRBV7-3
j_gene: TRBJ1-1
d_gene: NA
CDR3nt: TGTGCCAGCAGTTTAAGCGCCGGGGGGAACACTGAAGCTTTCTTT
CDR3aa: CASSLSAGGNTEAFF

len: 14
abundance: many
v_gene: TRBV14
j_gene: TRBJ1-6
d_gene: NA
CDR3nt: TGTGCCAGCAGCCAAGTTGACGGCGTACGACCCCTCCACTTT
CDR3aa: CASSQVDGVRPLHF

len: 14
abundance: NA
v_gene: TRBV12-3/TRBV12-4
j_gene: TRBJ2-7
d_gene: TRBD1
CDR3nt: TGTGCCAGCAGTTTAACAGGGGGCAGGTACGAGCAGTACTTC
CDR3aa: CASSLTGGRYEQYF

len: 16
abundance: many
v_gene: TRBV12-3/TRBV12-4
j_gene: TRBJ1-2
d_gene: TRBD1
CDR3nt: TGTGCCAGCAGACCGCTCCCACCGGGACAGGGTTTCGGCTACACCTTC
CDR3aa: CASRPLPPGQGFGYTF

len: 12
abundance: many
v_gene: TRBV6-5
j_gene: TRBJ1-1
d_gene: NA
CDR3nt: TGTGCCAGCAGTTCTCAGGATTTCGGAGCTTTCTTT
CDR3aa: CASSSQDFGAFF

len: 14
abundance: many
v_gene: TRBV6-1
j_gene: TRBJ1-2
d_gene: NA
CDR3nt: TGTGCCAGCAGTGCAGGCCACTCGAACTATGGCTACACCTTC
CDR3aa: CASSAGHSNYGYTF

len: 16
abundance: few
v_gene: TRBV4-2
j_gene: TRBJ1-5
d_gene: NA
CDR3nt: TGTGCCAGCAGCCCCTCAGGGAAGGGGGGCAATCAGCCCCAGCATTTT
CDR3aa: CASSPSGKGGNQPQHF

len: 11
abundance: many
v_gene: TRBV2
j_gene: TRBJ2-7
d_gene: NA
CDR3nt: TGTGCCAGCAGTGGGACGGGGGAGCAGTACTTC
CDR3aa: CASSGTGEQYF

len: 15
abundance: NA
v_gene: TRBV12-3/TRBV12-4
j_gene: TRBJ1-1
d_gene: NA
CDR3nt: TGTGCCAGCAGTTTTGGGGCGGGGCTGGGGACTGAAGCTTTCTTT
CDR3aa: CASSFGAGLGTEAFF

len: 16
abundance: few
v_gene: TRBV2
j_gene: TRBJ1-1
d_gene: NA
CDR3nt: TGTGCCAGCAGGTGGGGACGGGACACGCTTAACACTGAAGCTTTCTTT
CDR3aa: CASRWGRDTLNTEAFF

len: 15
abundance: NA
v_gene: TRBV6-2/TRBV6-3
j_gene: TRBJ2-5
d_gene: NA
CDR3nt: TGTGCCAGCAGCAACCCCGGACAGCTGCAGGAGACCCAGTACTTC
CDR3aa: CASSNPGQLQETQYF

len: 15
abundance: many
v_gene: TRBV7-3
j_gene: TRBJ1-1
d_gene: TRBD1
CDR3nt: TGTGCCAGCAGCCCGCTTGGGGGACAGGGGGTGGGAGCTTTCTTT
CDR3aa: CASSPLGGQGVGAFF

len: 15
abundance: few
v_gene: TRBV5-1
j_gene: TRBJ2-7
d_gene: TRBD1
CDR3nt: TGCGCCAGCAGCTGGGGACAGGGGGCAATGGTCGAGCAGTACTTC
CDR3aa: CASSWGQGAMVEQYF

len: 12
abundance: few
v_gene: TRBV5-6
j_gene: TRBJ2-7
d_gene: NA
CDR3nt: TGTGCCAGCAGCTTGTGGCCCCACGAGCAGTACTTC
CDR3aa: CASSLWPHEQYF

len: 17
abundance: many
v_gene: TRBV5-1
j_gene: TRBJ2-5
d_gene: TRBD1
CDR3nt: TGCGCCAGCAGCTTGGCCCCGAGACAGGGGGTAGAAGAGACCCAGTACTTC
CDR3aa: CASSLAPRQGVEETQYF

len: 14
abundance: many
v_gene: TRBV20-1
j_gene: TRBJ2-5
d_gene: NA
CDR3nt: TGCAGTGCTAGAGATTTGAGGAACCAAGAGACCCAGTACTTC
CDR3aa: CSARDLRNQETQYF

len: 13
abundance: NA
v_gene: TRBV18
j_gene: TRBJ2-2
d_gene: NA
CDR3nt: TGTGCCAGCTCACCGGATTTGAACGGGGAGCTGTTTTTT
CDR3aa: CASSPDLNGELFF

len: 14
abundance: many
v_gene: TRBV12-3/TRBV12-4
j_gene: TRBJ1-1
d_gene: NA
CDR3nt: TGTGCCAGCACCAATAGAGGAGTAGACACTGAAGCTTTCTTT
CDR3aa: CASTNRGVDTEAFF

len: 14
abundance: NA
v_gene: TRBV7-2
j_gene: TRBJ2-5
d_gene: NA
CDR3nt: TGTGCCAGCAGCGCCCGGTCAAATCAAGAGACCCAGTACTTC
CDR3aa: CASSARSNQETQYF

len: 16
abundance: NA
v_gene: TRBV25-1
j_gene: TRBJ1-2
d_gene: NA
CDR3nt: TGTGCCAGCAGTGGGTTGGACGTGGGACAAGTCTATGGCTACACCTTC
CDR3aa: CASSGLDVGQVYGYTF

len: 15
abundance: few
v_gene: TRBV12-3/TRBV12-4
j_gene: TRBJ1-5
d_gene: TRBD1
CDR3nt: TGTGCCAGCAGTTTAATGTCAGGGGGCGGTCAGCCCCAGCATTTT
CDR3aa: CASSLMSGGGQPQHF

len: 13
abundance: few
v_gene: TRBV29-1
j_gene: TRBJ2-5
d_gene: TRBD1
CDR3nt: TGCAGCGCTGGACAGGGGGTCGGAGTGGCCCAGTACTTC
CDR3aa: CSAGQGVGVAQYF

len: 13
abundance: many
v_gene: TRBV12-3/TRBV12-4
j_gene: TRBJ2-7
d_gene: NA
CDR3nt: TGTGCCAGCAGGCCAACAGTGACCTACGAGCAGTACTTC
CDR3aa: CASRPTVTYEQYF

len: 13
abundance: few
v_gene: TRBV12-3/TRBV12-4
j_gene: TRBJ1-5
d_gene: NA
CDR3nt: TGTGCCAGCAGTTCCGGGTGGGATCAGCCCCAGCATTTT
CDR3aa: CASSSGWDQPQHF

len: 12
abundance: NA
v_gene: TRBV20-1
j_gene: TRBJ2-7
d_gene: NA
CDR3nt: TGCAGTGCTAGGCGGCAGTCCTACGAGCAGTACTTC
CDR3aa: CSARRQSYEQYF

len: 15
abundance: many
v_gene: TRBV10-1
j_gene: TRBJ2-7
d_gene: TRBD1
CDR3nt: TGCGCCAGCAGTAGCGGACAGGGGGCCACCTACGAGCAGTACTTC
CDR3aa: CASSSGQGATYEQYF

len: 15
abundance: many
v_gene: TRBV6-5
j_gene: TRBJ1-2
d_gene: TRBD1
CDR3nt: TGTGCCAGCAGTTACGGGTCAGGGGGCGGCTATGGCTACACCTTC
CDR3aa: CASSYGSGGGYGYTF

len: 14
abundance: few
v_gene: TRBV20-1
j_gene: TRBJ1-2
d_gene: TRBD1
CDR3nt: TGCAGTGCTATTACCCGGACAGGGATGGATGGCTACACCTTC
CDR3aa: CSAITRTGMDGYTF

len: 14
abundance: few
v_gene: TRBV6-5
j_gene: TRBJ1-1
d_gene: NA
CDR3nt: TGTGCCAGCAGTTACTCGGGCCAGGGACCTGAAGCTTTCTTT
CDR3aa: CASSYSGQGPEAFF

len: 16
abundance: many
v_gene: TRBV10-3
j_gene: TRBJ1-3
d_gene: TRBD1
CDR3nt: TGTGCCATCAGTGAGCCCGGGACAGGGTCTGGAAACACCATATATTTT
CDR3aa: CAISEPGTGSGNTIYF

len: 13
abundance: many
v_gene: TRBV28
j_gene: TRBJ2-5
d_gene: NA
CDR3nt: TGTGCCAGCAGAGAGTCGGGGGAAGGGACCCAGTACTTC
CDR3aa: CASRESGEGTQYF

len: 15
abundance: many
v_gene: TRBV28
j_gene: TRBJ1-5
d_gene: TRBD1
CDR3nt: TGTGCCAGCAGGGGACAGGGGCCAAACAATCAGCCCCAGCATTTT
CDR3aa: CASRGQGPNNQPQHF

len: 17
abundance: many
v_gene: TRBV5-1
j_gene: TRBJ2-2
d_gene: TRBD2
CDR3nt: TGCGCCAGCAGCCCCTTCGCTGGGGGGGGGAACACCGGGGAGCTGTTTTTT
CDR3aa: CASSPFAGGGNTGELFF

len: 15
abundance: many
v_gene: TRBV6-5
j_gene: TRBJ1-2
d_gene: TRBD1
CDR3nt: TGTGCCAGCAGTTCATCTCGACAGGGGCCTTATGGCTACACCTTC
CDR3aa: CASSSSRQGPYGYTF

len: 19
abundance: NA
v_gene: TRBV12-3/TRBV12-4
j_gene: TRBJ2-7
d_gene: TRBD2
CDR3nt: TGTGCCAGCAGACGACGGGGACTAGCGGGAGGAATCCACTCCTACGAGCAGTACTTC
CDR3aa: CASRRRGLAGGIHSYEQYF

len: 16
abundance: NA
v_gene: TRBV6-1
j_gene: TRBJ2-2
d_gene: TRBD1
CDR3nt: TGTGCCAGTGAATACAGGGTAGGGGGCAACACCGGGGAGCTGTTTTTT
CDR3aa: CASEYRVGGNTGELFF

len: 12
abundance: many
v_gene: TRBV12-3/TRBV12-4
j_gene: TRBJ1-1
d_gene: NA
CDR3nt: TGTGCCAGCAACGGGGGGAACACTGAAGCTTTCTTT
CDR3aa: CASNGGNTEAFF

len: 12
abundance: many
v_gene: TRBV12-3/TRBV12-4
j_gene: TRBJ2-7
d_gene: NA
CDR3nt: TGTGCCAGCAGTATCCGAGTGAGGGAGCAGTACTTC
CDR3aa: CASSIRVREQYF

len: 16
abundance: few
v_gene: TRBV6-1
j_gene: TRBJ2-3
d_gene: NA
CDR3nt: TGTGCCAGCGGCTCCACTAGCAGAACTAGCACAGATACGCAGTATTTT
CDR3aa: CASGSTSRTSTDTQYF

len: 16
abundance: many
v_gene: TRBV19
j_gene: TRBJ1-1
d_gene: NA
CDR3nt: TGTGCCAGTAGCCTCCTAGCGGGGAGTTCGAACACTGAAGCTTTCTTT
CDR3aa: CASSLLAGSSNTEAFF

len: 11
abundance: many
v_gene: TRBV12-3/TRBV12-4
j_gene: TRBJ1-3
d_gene: NA
CDR3nt: TGTGCCAGCAGTTTATCCAACACCATATATTTT
CDR3aa: CASSLSNTIYF

len: 15
abundance: once
v_gene: TRBV12-3/TRBV12-4
j_gene: TRBJ1-1
d_gene: NA
CDR3nt: TGTGCCAGCAGACCGGAGGCATTTAGGAACACTGAAGCTTTCTTT
CDR3aa: CASRPEAFRNTEAFF

len: 15
abundance: many
v_gene: TRBV24-1
j_gene: TRBJ1-2
d_gene: NA
CDR3nt: TGTGCCACCAGTGACGCTCGCGGGGCGGCCTATGGCTACACCTTC
CDR3aa: CATSDARGAAYGYTF

len: 12
abundance: NA
v_gene: TRBV7-3
j_gene: TRBJ1-2
d_gene: TRBD1
CDR3nt: TGTGCCAGCAGCCGGGACAGGGAACGCTACACCTTC
CDR3aa: CASSRDRERYTF

len: 15
abundance: NA
v_gene: TRBV4-2
j_gene: TRBJ2-2
d_gene: NA
CDR3nt: TGTGCCAGCAGCCAAGATTTCCTTCCCGGGGGGGAGCTGTTTTTT
CDR3aa: CASSQDFLPGGELFF

len: 14
abundance: many
v_gene: TRBV29-1
j_gene: TRBJ1-1
d_gene: NA
CDR3nt: TGCAGCGTTGAGTACAGCTTTATGAACACTGAAGCTTTCTTT
CDR3aa: CSVEYSFMNTEAFF

len: 12
abundance: many
v_gene: TRBV6-5
j_gene: TRBJ1-2
d_gene: NA
CDR3nt: TGTGCCAGCAGTTACGACAGATTTGGCTACACCTTC
CDR3aa: CASSYDRFGYTF

len: 15
abundance: many
v_gene: TRBV12-3/TRBV12-4
j_gene: TRBJ1-5
d_gene: TRBD1
CDR3nt: TGTGCCAGCAGCCCGACAGGGAGGGAACGGCAGCCCCAGCATTTT
CDR3aa: CASSPTGRERQPQHF

len: 13
abundance: many
v_gene: TRBV24-1
j_gene: TRBJ1-1
d_gene: TRBD1
CDR3nt: TGTGCCACCAGTGAGCCCGGGACAGGGTCGGCTTTCTTT
CDR3aa: CATSEPGTGSAFF